Listed below are T cell receptor beta chains from one sample, sequenced in a study of T cell responses to AZD1222 COVID-19 vaccine. The method was immunoSEQ multiplex PCR; TCRdb's version includes in-frame clones alone and lacks a portion of them. In the table there are tens of thousands of clones, roughly 84% of which are singletons. The source was peripheral blood, collected on day 0 of AZD1222 vaccination. These receptors came from an adult in good health. Each CDR3 is given with its conserved first and last residue. A D gene is named only where the DNA matches it firmly. Some rows have no size entry. The others give once, few or many, or a class for an expanded clone.

v_gene	d_gene	j_gene	abundance	CDR3aa	CDR3nt
TRBV7-9	NA	TRBJ1-4	NA	CASSQLQGEDEKLFF	TGTGCCAGCAGCCAATTACAGGGAGAGGATGAAAAACTGTTTTTT
TRBV27	NA	TRBJ2-7	NA	CASSSNDRGGIYEQYF	TGTGCCAGCAGTTCAAACGACAGAGGGGGGATCTACGAGCAGTACTTC
TRBV5-1	TRBD1	TRBJ2-1	NA	CASATGFDNEQFF	TGCGCCAGTGCGACAGGGTTTGACAATGAGCAGTTCTTC
TRBV19	NA	TRBJ1-5	NA	CASSPLDQPQHF	TGTGCCAGTAGTCCCCTGGATCAGCCCCAGCATTTT
TRBV10-3	NA	TRBJ1-1	NA	CAISVYRDTEAFF	TGTGCCATCAGTGTCTACCGGGACACTGAAGCTTTCTTT
TRBV12-1	NA	TRBJ2-1	NA	CASSFEGWAGQGAHEQFF	TGTGCCAGCAGCTTTGAAGGTTGGGCGGGACAGGGGGCCCATGAGCAGTTCTTC
TRBV2	TRBD2	TRBJ2-3	NA	CASSVLAGGSTDTQYF	TGTGCCAGCAGTGTGCTAGCGGGGGGGAGCACAGATACGCAGTATTTT
TRBV4-2	TRBD1	TRBJ1-2	NA	CASSQKGQGAGYTF	TGTGCCAGCAGCCAGAAGGGACAGGGGGCTGGCTACACCTTC
TRBV5-5	NA	TRBJ2-5	NA	CASSRRYQETQYF	TGTGCCAGCAGCCGCCGGTACCAAGAGACCCAGTACTTC
TRBV12-3/TRBV12-4	NA	TRBJ1-5	NA	CASGSAGSQPQHF	TGTGCCAGCGGGAGCGCTGGGAGTCAGCCCCAGCATTTT
TRBV5-1	NA	TRBJ1-5	NA	CASRPRSAEPYSNQPQHF	TGCGCCAGCAGACCTCGATCAGCGGAGCCTTATAGCAATCAGCCCCAGCATTTT
TRBV5-5	NA	TRBJ1-4	NA	CASSRTEEKLFF	TGTGCCAGCAGTCGGACAGAGGAAAAACTGTTTTTT
TRBV28	NA	TRBJ1-5	NA	CASSLTFMGLFTQPQHF	TGTGCCAGCAGTTTAACGTTTATGGGGTTGTTCACCCAGCCCCAGCATTTT
TRBV7-8	NA	TRBJ2-3	NA	CASSLTRQGGRDTQYF	TGTGCCAGCAGCTTAACCCGCCAGGGGGGGAGAGATACGCAGTATTTT
TRBV27	NA	TRBJ1-5	NA	CASSLSWGRSNQPQHF	TGTGCCAGCAGTTTATCGTGGGGTCGTAGCAATCAGCCCCAGCATTTT
TRBV4-1	TRBD1	TRBJ2-7	NA	CASSQAPDRGYYEQYF	TGCGCCAGCAGCCAAGCCCCGGACAGGGGTTACTACGAGCAGTACTTC
TRBV7-2	NA	TRBJ2-1	NA	CASSPGQSYNEQFF	TGTGCCAGCAGCCCAGGTCAGTCCTACAATGAGCAGTTCTTC
TRBV7-2	TRBD1	TRBJ1-2	NA	CASSLGGGQLYGYTF	TGTGCCAGCAGCTTAGGTGGGGGACAGCTCTATGGCTACACCTTC
TRBV7-8	TRBD2	TRBJ2-4	NA	CASSQGWRGGPKNIQYF	TGTGCCAGCAGCCAAGGTTGGCGGGGGGGCCCAAAAAACATTCAGTACTTC
TRBV7-5	NA	TRBJ1-2	NA	CVRSLALPPRQEPTNYGYTF	TGTGTCAGAAGCTTAGCGCTTCCCCCTCGACAGGAGCCTACTAACTATGGCTACACCTTC
TRBV7-2	TRBD1	TRBJ1-1	few	CASKIQTGDFTEAFF	TGTGCCAGCAAAATTCAGACAGGGGATTTCACTGAAGCTTTCTTT
TRBV19	NA	TRBJ1-1	NA	CASRDLQGNTEAFF	TGTGCCAGTAGAGACCTGCAGGGGAACACTGAAGCTTTCTTT
TRBV3-1/TRBV3-2	NA	TRBJ1-6	few	CASSQYSSRSSYNSPLHF	TGTGCCAGCAGCCAATACAGCTCGAGGAGCTCCTATAATTCACCCCTCCACTTT
TRBV11-3	TRBD2	TRBJ2-1	NA	CASSPGLAYNEQFF	TGTGCCAGCAGCCCGGGACTAGCCTACAATGAGCAGTTCTTC
TRBV9	NA	TRBJ1-5	few	CASSPEGGQPQHF	TGTGCCAGCAGCCCCGAGGGAGGTCAGCCCCAGCATTTT
TRBV28	TRBD1	TRBJ1-4	NA	CASSVGAGGNEKLFF	TGTGCCAGCAGTGTAGGGGCAGGGGGCAATGAAAAACTGTTTTTT
TRBV9	TRBD1	TRBJ1-2	NA	CASTADRQGVYTF	TGTGCCAGCACAGCCGACCGACAGGGGGTATACACCTTC
TRBV30	NA	TRBJ1-2	NA	CAWRDSNYGYTF	TGTGCCTGGAGGGACAGTAACTATGGCTACACCTTC
TRBV28	NA	TRBJ1-5	NA	CASSLEDGANQPQHF	TGTGCCAGCAGTTTAGAGGACGGCGCAAATCAGCCCCAGCATTTT
TRBV9	NA	TRBJ1-2	NA	CASSLQVNYGYTF	TGTGCCAGCAGCCTACAGGTTAACTATGGCTACACCTTC
TRBV27	NA	TRBJ1-6	NA	CASSLSRSFNSPLHF	TGTGCCAGCAGTTTATCGCGGAGTTTCAATTCACCCCTCCACTTT
TRBV30	NA	TRBJ1-1	NA	CAWSGAADRAFF	TGTGCCTGGAGTGGGGCGGCGGATCGAGCTTTCTTT
TRBV28	TRBD1	TRBJ2-7	few	CASRDRGQGAYEQYF	TGTGCCAGCAGGGACCGGGGACAGGGGGCATACGAGCAGTACTTC
TRBV7-2	TRBD2	TRBJ2-2	NA	CASSLREGNTGELFF	TGTGCCAGCAGCCTACGGGAGGGGAACACCGGGGAGCTGTTTTTT
TRBV6-5	NA	TRBJ1-2	NA	CASRLQSLDYGYTF	TGTGCCAGCAGATTACAGTCCTTGGACTATGGCTACACCTTC
TRBV3-1/TRBV3-2	NA	TRBJ1-1	NA	CASSPTPGLNTEAFF	TGTGCCAGCAGCCCGACCCCGGGGTTGAACACTGAAGCTTTCTTT
TRBV19	NA	TRBJ2-1	NA	CATTGSSYNEQFF	TGTGCCACGACGGGCAGCTCCTATAATGAGCAGTTCTTC
TRBV7-9	NA	TRBJ2-1	NA	CASSFGRFNEQFF	TGTGCCAGCAGCTTCGGGCGGTTCAATGAGCAGTTCTTC
TRBV7-6	NA	TRBJ2-2	NA	CASSTARGPLGGELFF	TGTGCCAGCAGCACTGCCCGGGGGCCCCTCGGCGGGGAGCTGTTTTTT
TRBV5-1	TRBD1	TRBJ1-1	NA	CASSLEPGQGKAFF	TGCGCCAGCAGCTTGGAGCCGGGACAGGGGAAAGCTTTCTTT